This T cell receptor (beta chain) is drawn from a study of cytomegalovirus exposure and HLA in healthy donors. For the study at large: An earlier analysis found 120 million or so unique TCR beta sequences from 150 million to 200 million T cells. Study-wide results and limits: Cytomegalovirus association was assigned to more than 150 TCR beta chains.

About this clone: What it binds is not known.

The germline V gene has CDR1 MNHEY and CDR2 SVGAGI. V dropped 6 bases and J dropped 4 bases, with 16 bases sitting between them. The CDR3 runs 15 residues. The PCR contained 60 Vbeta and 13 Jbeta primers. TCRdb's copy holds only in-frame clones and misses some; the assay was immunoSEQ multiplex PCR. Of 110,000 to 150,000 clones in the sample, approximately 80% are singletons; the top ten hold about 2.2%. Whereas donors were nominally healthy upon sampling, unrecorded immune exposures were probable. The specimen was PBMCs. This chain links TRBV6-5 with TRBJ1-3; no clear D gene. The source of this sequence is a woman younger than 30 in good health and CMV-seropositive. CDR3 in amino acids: CASRYTNAGGNTIYF. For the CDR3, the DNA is TGTGCCAGCAGATATACTAACGCCGGCGGAAACACCATATATTTT.